These 26 T cell receptor beta chains share one sample of origin, sequenced in a study of identifying expanded T cells in peripheral blood (dated by TCRdb to about 2019). Receptors were amplified or captured by the immunoSEQ multiplex PCR assay. Sourced from immuneACCESS, this table was stored by TCRdb with only in-frame sequences that have V and J called. A share of the clones is absent; for the studies checked, an unresolved V gene accounts for under half, and the remainder has no known explanation. The sample profile shows under 70,000 clones; around 87% of them were found once. The ten top clones hold under 5% of the sample. Material: blood. These receptor sequences come from a person aged 18 to 75 in good health.

The chain combines TRBV28 with TRBJ2-7, with D maybe TRBD1 (6 bases). This CDR3 is built from 12 residues. V lost 6 bases and J lost 7, with 13 bases in between. Germline V CDR1 and CDR2: MDHEN, SYDVKM. The CDR3 loop is CASSLQTGEQYF. The CDR3 nucleotides read TGTGCCAGCAGCCTCCAAACAGGGGAGCAGTACTTC. The full variable domain, with the rest looked up from reference TRBV28 and TRBJ2-7, is DVKVTQSSRYLVKRTGEKVFLECVQDMDHENMFWYRQDPGLGLRLIYFSYDVKMKEKGDIPEGYSVSREKKERFSLILESASTNQTSMYLCASSLQTGEQYFGPGTRLTVT.

The genes are TRBV4-2 and TRBJ2-5, with 7 bases lining up with TRBD1. Germline assignment: CDR1 LGHNA and CDR2 YNFKEQ. This CDR3 has 15 amino acids. V was pared by 1 base and J by 5 bases, with 7 bases of the junction left unmatched. In DNA, the CDR3 is TGTGCCAGCAGCCAAGTAGGGCAGGGGGTGGAGACCCAGTACTTC. Residues: CASSQVGQGVETQYF.

The chain is built from TRBV18 and TRBJ2-2; D possibly corresponds to TRBD1 (6 bases). In germline, CDR1 is KGHSH, CDR2 LQKENI. Trimming stripped 1 base from V and 7 bases from J, with 25 bases between. The CDR3 loop spans 19 amino acids. CDR3 sequence: CASSPRFAAQKGDHGELFF. CDR3 coding DNA: TGTGCCAGCTCACCACGTTTCGCAGCACAGAAGGGGGATCACGGGGAGCTGTTTTTT.

The chain recombines TRBV6-1 with TRBJ2-2; D call uncertain. Germline CDR1 reads MNHNS; CDR2 reads SASEGT. V was pared by 7 bases and J by 5 bases, with 11 bases between. The CDR3 is 13 residues long. This chain's CDR3 is CASTPRLTGELFF. In DNA, the CDR3 is TGTGCCAGCACCCCAAGGCTAACCGGGGAGCTGTTTTTT.

This chain connects TRBV6-4 to TRBJ2-1; the D gene is possibly TRBD1 (5 bases). V was shortened by 5 bases and J by 2 bases, with 13 bases between the two germline ends. Germline V gene data show CDR1 as MRHNA and CDR2 as SNTAGT. CDR3 length equals 15 residues. The CDR3 loop reads CASSSDTGPYNEQFF. CDR3 DNA: TGTGCCAGCAGTTCGGATACAGGCCCCTACAATGAGCAGTTCTTC.

The chain links TRBV2 to TRBJ1-5, with a possible D match to TRBD1 (6 bases). The germline V gene has CDR1 SNHLY and CDR2 FYNNEI. Deletions cut 8 bases from V and 5 bases from J, with 19 bases between. The CDR3 consists of 15 residues. Written as DNA, the CDR3 is TGTGCCAGCGAGGTTGGGAGAGGGGGAGATCAGCCCCAGCATTTT. As protein: CASEVGRGGDQPQHF.

This sequence joins TRBV7-2 and TRBJ1-2; D possibly corresponds to TRBD1 (5 bases). Trimming cost V 4 bases and J 8 bases, with 14 bases left between them. The V gene's germline CDR1 is SGHTA and CDR2 FQGNSA. The CDR3 extends over 13 amino acids. CDR3 sequence: CASSYSGGPGYTF. The CDR3 DNA follows: TGTGCCAGCAGCTACTCCGGGGGTCCCGGCTACACCTTC.

This chain joins TRBV7-2 and TRBJ2-3, with 9 positions matching TRBD2. The germline V gene encodes CDR1 SGHTA and CDR2 FQGNSA. The CDR3 has 14 amino acids. The trim removed 0 bases at V and 10 bases at J, leaving 5 bases unmatched. The CDR3 sequence is CASSLALAGGPQYF. CDR3 in DNA: TGTGCCAGCAGCTTAGCGTTGGCGGGAGGGCCGCAGTATTTT.

The V gene is TRBV6-4, the J gene TRBJ2-2; unclear D gene. In germline, CDR1 is MRHNA, CDR2 SNTAGT. Trimming removed 0 bases at V and 2 bases at J, with 10 bases between. CDR3 size: 16 residues. For the CDR3, the DNA is TGTGCCAGCAGTGACTCCGCTACGAGCAACACCGGGGAGCTGTTTTTT. It yields the protein CASSDSATSNTGELFF.

This sequence joins TRBV19 and TRBJ1-1; D gene ambiguous. CDR1 and CDR2 (germline): LNHDA, SQIVND (reference sequence). V was trimmed by 5 bases and J by 5 bases, leaving 18 bases between them. The CDR3 length is 15 residues. The CDR3 DNA reads as TGTGCCAGTAGTGCAGTGAACAGCGGGCGGACTGAAGCTTTCTTT. As protein: CASSAVNSGRTEAFF. Full variable domain (missing parts from reference TRBV19 and TRBJ1-1): DGGITQSPKYLFRKEGQNVTLSCEQNLNHDAMYWYRQDPGQGLRLIYYSQIVNDFQKGDIAEGYSVSREKKESFPLTVTSAQKNPTAFYLCASSAVNSGRTEAFFGQGTRLTVV.

This chain connects TRBV9 to TRBJ2-6; D ambiguous. This CDR3 contains 17 residues. The germline gives CDR1 SGDLS, CDR2 YYNGEE. Trimming took off 4 bases at V and 0 bases at J, with 14 bases between the two ends. CDR3 coding DNA: TGTGCCAGCAGCAAGACACGGTCCCTCTCTGGGGCCAACGTCCTGACTTTC. This encodes CASSKTRSLSGANVLTF. The full variable domain, with the rest looked up from reference TRBV9 and TRBJ2-6, is DSGVTQTPKHLITATGQRVTLRCSPRSGDLSVYWYQQSLDQGLQFLIQYYNGEERAKGNILERFSAQQFPDLHSELNLSSLELGDSALYFCASSKTRSLSGANVLTFGAGSRLTVL.

The rearrangement uses TRBV28 and TRBJ2-5; TRBD1 aligns across 8 bases. The CDR3 covers 13 residues. Losses at the gene ends were 5 bases for V and 5 bases for J; bases not matched to a gene: 4. Germline V gene data show CDR1 as MDHEN and CDR2 as SYDVKM. The CDR3 region is CASSDRGGETQYF. CDR3 sequence (DNA): TGTGCCAGCAGTGACAGGGGAGGCGAGACCCAGTACTTC.

Judged by abundance, this clone is medium-sized. The chain combines TRBV7-8 with TRBJ2-1; 9 bases align to TRBD2. The J segment lost 4 bases and the V segment lost 2 bases, leaving 6 bases of the junction unmatched. The germline gives CDR1 SGHVS, CDR2 FQNEAQ. This CDR3 spans 16 amino acids. This CDR3 reads CASSLRDSGGYNEQFF. CDR3 nucleotide sequence: TGTGCCAGCAGCTTACGTGATAGCGGGGGATACAATGAGCAGTTCTTC.

The chain carries TRBV7-9 and TRBJ1-5; D is unresolved. Germline V gives CDR1 SEHNR, CDR2 FQNEAQ (reference sequence). V lost 2 bases and J 6 bases, leaving 8 bases between the germline ends. CDR3 length equals 13 residues. The CDR3, as DNA: TGTGCCAGCAGCTTATCTGAGAGTCAGCCCCAGCATTTT. This gives the protein CASSLSESQPQHF. Full variable domain (remainder filled in from reference TRBV7-9 and TRBJ1-5): DTGVSQNPRHKITKRGQNVTFRCDPISEHNRLYWYRQTLGQGPEFLTYFQNEAQLEKSRLLSDRFSAERPKGSFSTLEIQRTEQGDSAMYLCASSLSESQPQHFGDGTRLSIL.

The rearrangement links TRBV30 to TRBJ2-3; D gene ambiguous. This CDR3 has 12 amino acids. The V end was cut by 3 bases, the J end by 4 bases, with 8 bases between. Per germline, CDR1 GTSNPN and CDR2 SVGIG (reference sequence). The CDR3 DNA reads as TGTGCCTGGAGCCCAGAATCAGATACGCAGTATTTT. This encodes CAWSPESDTQYF.

The V and J genes are TRBV5-1 and TRBJ2-1, with 9 bases fitting TRBD2. Per germline, CDR1 SGHRS and CDR2 YFSETQ. Trimming at V came to 0 bases and at J to 5 bases, leaving 3 bases not matched to a gene. This CDR3 spans 15 amino acids. This CDR3 reads CASSLVAGGNNEQFF. CDR3 nucleotides: TGCGCCAGCAGCTTGGTGGCGGGAGGGAACAATGAGCAGTTCTTC.

On this clone itself: A much larger clone lies a single base off, so this may be a read error. This rearrangement joins TRBV6-4 to TRBJ2-2; D is uncertain. Trimming removed 2 bases from V and 3 bases from J, with 4 bases in between. CDR3 length equals 13 residues. Germline V gives CDR1 MRHNA, CDR2 SNTAGT. CDR3 bases: TGTGCCAGCAGTGACATGGACACCGGGGAGCTGTTTTTT. Translating it yields CASSDMDTGELFF.

The chain links TRBV15 to TRBJ1-6; TRBD1 matches 7 bases. The germline V gene encodes CDR1 LNHNV and CDR2 YYDKDF (reference sequence). J lost 5 bases, V lost 5 bases, and 3 bases had no gene match. This CDR3 has 14 residues. The CDR3 protein is CATSHQGDNSPLHF. For the CDR3, the DNA is TGTGCCACCAGCCACCAGGGGGATAATTCACCCCTCCACTTT.

The chain uses TRBV9 and TRBJ2-5; 10 bases agree with TRBD2. After removal of 3 bases from V and 1 base from J, the junction contained 9 bases not matched to a gene. Germline V gives CDR1 SGDLS, CDR2 YYNGEE. CDR3 length: 17 amino acids. The CDR3 DNA is TGTGCCAGCAGCGGATCTTATAGCGGGAGGCTCCAAGAGACCCAGTACTTC. Amino acid sequence: CASSGSYSGRLQETQYF. Full variable domain (outside the CDR3, taken from reference TRBV9 and TRBJ2-5): DSGVTQTPKHLITATGQRVTLRCSPRSGDLSVYWYQQSLDQGLQFLIQYYNGEERAKGNILERFSAQQFPDLHSELNLSSLELGDSALYFCASSGSYSGRLQETQYFGPGTRLLVL.

The V and J genes are TRBV28 and TRBJ2-7; the match to TRBD2 covers 7 bases. Losses at the gene ends were 2 bases for V and 0 bases for J; bases not matched to a gene: 4. The CDR3 has 15 amino acids. Looked up from germline, CDR1 is MDHEN and CDR2 is SYDVKM. CDR3 residues: CASSLIAGASYEQYF. The CDR3 DNA reads as TGTGCCAGCAGTTTAATAGCGGGTGCCTCCTACGAGCAGTACTTC.

The chain links TRBV6-4 to TRBJ1-2; no clear D gene. Trimming pared 7 bases from V and 3 bases from J, leaving 21 bases between. Germline loops: CDR1 MRHNA, CDR2 SNTAGT. The CDR3 consists of 16 residues. Here the CDR3 reads CASTDGSVPPHYGYTF. In nucleotides, the CDR3 is TGTGCCAGCACCGATGGGTCGGTTCCTCCCCACTATGGCTACACCTTC.

V is TRBV7-9 and J is TRBJ1-4; D remains unclear. Germline V CDR1 and CDR2: SEHNR, FQNEAQ (reference sequence). The CDR3 runs to 15 residues. V was shortened by 5 bases and J by 5 bases, with 15 bases between the two germline ends. The CDR3 DNA reads as TGTGCCAGCAGCATCAGTGGGAGTCGGAATGAAAAACTGTTTTTT. Protein: CASSISGSRNEKLFF.

The chain employs TRBV5-8 and TRBJ1-1, with D perhaps matching TRBD1 (5 bases). The V gene's germline CDR1 is SGHTS and CDR2 YDEGEE. Deletions cut 7 bases from V and 2 bases from J, with 9 bases between. The CDR3 is 12 amino acids. DNA of the CDR3: TGTGCCAGCGGGGACCCAAACACTGAAGCTTTCTTT. It codes for CASGDPNTEAFF.

The V call is TRBV18, the J call TRBJ2-1; 8 nucleotides match TRBD2. The ends lost 0 bases at V and 7 bases at J; junction bases unmatched: 8. The CDR3 consists of 16 residues. Germline V gives CDR1 KGHSH, CDR2 LQKENI. The CDR3 protein is CASSPPSSGNENEQFF. CDR3 DNA sequence: TGTGCCAGCTCACCACCGAGTAGCGGGAATGAGAATGAGCAGTTCTTC.

The chain couples TRBV11-2 to TRBJ2-5; maybe TRBD1 (7 bases). The V end lost 0 bases, the J end lost 1 base, and 12 bases lay between the germline ends. Germline CDR1 is SGHAT and CDR2 is FQNNGV. This CDR3 is built from 16 residues. DNA of the CDR3: TGTGCCAGCAGCTTAGAATGGCAGGGGGGCCAAGAGACCCAGTACTTC. Translated: CASSLEWQGGQETQYF.

This rearrangement joins TRBV6-5 to TRBJ2-2; TRBD2 might be the D (6 bases). V was pared by 4 bases and J by 4 bases, with 10 bases between. The CDR3 covers 14 residues. Germline V gene data show CDR1 as MNHEY and CDR2 as SVGAGI. The CDR3 DNA follows: TGTGCCAGCAGTTCAGCGGGCCCCACCGGGGAGCTGTTTTTT. Its protein is CASSSAGPTGELFF.